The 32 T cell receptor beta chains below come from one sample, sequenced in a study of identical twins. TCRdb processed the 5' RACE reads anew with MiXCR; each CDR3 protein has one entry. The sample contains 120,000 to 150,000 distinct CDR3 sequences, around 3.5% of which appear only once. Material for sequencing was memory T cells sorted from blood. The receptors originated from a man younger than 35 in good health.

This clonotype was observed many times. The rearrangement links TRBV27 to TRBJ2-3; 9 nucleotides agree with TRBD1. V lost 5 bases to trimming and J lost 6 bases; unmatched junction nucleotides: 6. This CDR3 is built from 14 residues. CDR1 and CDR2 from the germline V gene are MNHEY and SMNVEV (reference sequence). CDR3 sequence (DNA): TGTGCCAGCAGTCCGACAGGGGGAATGGATACGCAGTATTTT. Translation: CASSPTGGMDTQYF.

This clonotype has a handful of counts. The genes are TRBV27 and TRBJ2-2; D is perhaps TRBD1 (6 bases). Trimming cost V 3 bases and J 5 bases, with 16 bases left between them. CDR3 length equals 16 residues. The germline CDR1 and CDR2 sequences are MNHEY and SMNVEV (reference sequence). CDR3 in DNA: TGTGCCAGCAGTTTCCAGGGGCCCCGGGGTACCGGGGAGCTGTTTTTT. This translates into CASSFQGPRGTGELFF.

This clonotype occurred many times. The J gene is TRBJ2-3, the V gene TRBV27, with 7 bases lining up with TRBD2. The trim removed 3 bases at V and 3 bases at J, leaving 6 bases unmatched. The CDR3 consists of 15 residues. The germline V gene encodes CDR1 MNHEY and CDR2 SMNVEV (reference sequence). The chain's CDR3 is CASSFGGRGTDTQYF. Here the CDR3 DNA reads TGTGCCAGCAGTTTCGGCGGGAGAGGAACAGATACGCAGTATTTT.

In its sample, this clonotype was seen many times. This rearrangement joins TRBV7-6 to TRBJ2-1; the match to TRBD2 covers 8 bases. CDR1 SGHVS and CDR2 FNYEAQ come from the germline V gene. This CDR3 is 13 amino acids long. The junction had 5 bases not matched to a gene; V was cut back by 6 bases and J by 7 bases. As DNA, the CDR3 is TGTGCCAGCAGATCGGCTAGCGGGAATGAGCAGTTCTTC. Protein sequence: CASRSASGNEQFF.

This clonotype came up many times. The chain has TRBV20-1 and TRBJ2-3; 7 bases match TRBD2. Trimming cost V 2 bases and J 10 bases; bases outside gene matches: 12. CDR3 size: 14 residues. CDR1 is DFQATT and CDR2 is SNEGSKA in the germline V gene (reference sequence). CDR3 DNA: TGCAGTGCTAGAAGCCAGGATAGCGGGTTCCCGCAGTATTTT. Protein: CSARSQDSGFPQYF.

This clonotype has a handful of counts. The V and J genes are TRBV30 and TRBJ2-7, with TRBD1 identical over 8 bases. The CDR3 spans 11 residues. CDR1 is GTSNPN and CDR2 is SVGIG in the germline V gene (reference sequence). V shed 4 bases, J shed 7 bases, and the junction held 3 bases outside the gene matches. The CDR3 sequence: CAWTGGREQYF. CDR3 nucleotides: TGTGCCTGGACAGGGGGCAGGGAGCAGTACTTC.

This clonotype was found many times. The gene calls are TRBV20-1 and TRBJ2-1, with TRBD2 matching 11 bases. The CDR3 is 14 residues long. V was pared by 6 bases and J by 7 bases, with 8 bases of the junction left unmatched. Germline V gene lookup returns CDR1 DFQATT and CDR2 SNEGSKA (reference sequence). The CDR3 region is CSAPTSGTRNEQFF. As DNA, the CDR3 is TGCAGTGCGCCGACTAGCGGGACTCGGAATGAGCAGTTCTTC.

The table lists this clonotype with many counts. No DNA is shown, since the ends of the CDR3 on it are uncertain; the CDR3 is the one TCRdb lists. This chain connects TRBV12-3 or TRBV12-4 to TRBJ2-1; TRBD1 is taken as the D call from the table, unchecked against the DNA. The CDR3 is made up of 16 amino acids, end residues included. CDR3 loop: CASSTSGQGSVNEQFF.

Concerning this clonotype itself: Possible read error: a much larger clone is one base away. CDR3 in amino acids: CASSDSTIGRSGEQFF. In nucleotides, the CDR3 is TGTGCCAGCAGTGACTCCACTATCGGGAGGTCGGGTGAGCAGTTCTTC. The genes are TRBV6-4 and TRBJ2-1, with 7 bases that match TRBD2. V trimming: 0 bases; J trimming: 9 bases; junction bases outside the gene matches: 11. Germline CDR1 and CDR2: MRHNA and SNTAGT. CDR3 size: 16 residues.

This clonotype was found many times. In nucleotides, the CDR3 is TGTGCCACCAGCTGGACTCCCCGCGGCGAGCAGTACGTC. This sequence encodes CATSWTPRGEQYV. This chain joins TRBV15 and TRBJ2-7; D possibly corresponds to TRBD2 (5 bases). The germline CDR1 and CDR2 sequences are LNHNV and YYDKDF (reference sequence). CDR3 length: 13 residues. The V and J ends lost 5 bases and 6 bases respectively, with 14 bases between them.

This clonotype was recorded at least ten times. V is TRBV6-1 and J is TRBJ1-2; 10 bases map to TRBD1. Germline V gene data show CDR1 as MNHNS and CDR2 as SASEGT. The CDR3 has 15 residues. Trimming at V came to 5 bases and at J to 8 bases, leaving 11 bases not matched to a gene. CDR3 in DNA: TGTGCCAGCAGTCCCACCGGGACAGGGGCGGGCGGCTACACCTTC. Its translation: CASSPTGTGAGGYTF.

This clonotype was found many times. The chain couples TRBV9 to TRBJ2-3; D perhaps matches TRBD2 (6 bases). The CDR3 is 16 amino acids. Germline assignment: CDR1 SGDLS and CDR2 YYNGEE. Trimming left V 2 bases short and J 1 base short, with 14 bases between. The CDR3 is CASSVRPGLGTDTQYF. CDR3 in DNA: TGTGCCAGCAGCGTCCGACCGGGACTGGGCACAGATACGCAGTATTTT. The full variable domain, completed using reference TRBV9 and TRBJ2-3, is DSGVTQTPKHLITATGQRVTLRCSPRSGDLSVYWYQQSLDQGLQFLIQYYNGEERAKGNILERFSAQQFPDLHSELNLSSLELGDSALYFCASSVRPGLGTDTQYFGPGTRLTVL.

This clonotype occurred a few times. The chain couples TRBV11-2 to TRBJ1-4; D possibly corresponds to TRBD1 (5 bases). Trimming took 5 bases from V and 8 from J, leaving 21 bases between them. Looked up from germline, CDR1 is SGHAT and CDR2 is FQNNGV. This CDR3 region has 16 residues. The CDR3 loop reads CASSVRSLDTFEKLFF. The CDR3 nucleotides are TGTGCCAGCAGCGTTAGATCTCTGGACACGTTCGAAAAACTGTTTTTT.

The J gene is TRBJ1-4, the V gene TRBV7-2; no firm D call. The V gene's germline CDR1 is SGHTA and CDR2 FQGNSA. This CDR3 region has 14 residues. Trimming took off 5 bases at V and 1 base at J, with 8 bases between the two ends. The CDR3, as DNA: TGTGCCAGCAGCCCGGGCATAACTAATGAAAAACTGTTTTTT. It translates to CASSPGITNEKLFF.

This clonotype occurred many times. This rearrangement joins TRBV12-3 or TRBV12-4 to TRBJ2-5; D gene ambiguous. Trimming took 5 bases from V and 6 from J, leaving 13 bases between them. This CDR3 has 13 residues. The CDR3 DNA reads TGTGCCAGCAGTAACCGGGTATCAAAGACCCAGTACTTC. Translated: CASSNRVSKTQYF.

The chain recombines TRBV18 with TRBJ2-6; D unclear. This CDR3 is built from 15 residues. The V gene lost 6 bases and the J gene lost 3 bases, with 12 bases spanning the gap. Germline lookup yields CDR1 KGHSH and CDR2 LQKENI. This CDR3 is CASSKEILGANVLTF. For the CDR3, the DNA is TGTGCCAGCTCTAAGGAGATTCTTGGGGCCAACGTCCTGACTTTC.

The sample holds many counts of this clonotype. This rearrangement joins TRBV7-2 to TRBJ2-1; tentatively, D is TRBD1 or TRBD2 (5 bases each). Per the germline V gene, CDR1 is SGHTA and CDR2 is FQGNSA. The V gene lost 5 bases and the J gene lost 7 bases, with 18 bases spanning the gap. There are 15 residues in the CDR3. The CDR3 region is CASSPPGRTRNEQFF. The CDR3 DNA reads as TGTGCCAGCAGCCCACCGGGACGGACGAGAAATGAGCAGTTCTTC.

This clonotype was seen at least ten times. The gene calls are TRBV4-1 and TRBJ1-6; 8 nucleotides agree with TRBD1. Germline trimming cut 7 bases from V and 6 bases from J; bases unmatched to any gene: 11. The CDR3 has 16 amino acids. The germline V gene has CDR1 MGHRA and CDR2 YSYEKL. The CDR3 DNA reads TGCGCCAGCACCCTGATCCCGGGACAGGTTAATTCACCCCTCCACTTT. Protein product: CASTLIPGQVNSPLHF.

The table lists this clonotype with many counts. The CDR3 spells CASSFTHRNTEAFF. The CDR3 region has the DNA TGTGCCAGCAGCTTTACACATCGGAACACTGAAGCTTTCTTT. V and J are TRBV3-1 and TRBJ1-1; D not certain. V lost 5 bases, J lost 1 base, and 11 bases lay in between. Germline assignment: CDR1 LGHDT and CDR2 YNNKEL (reference sequence). The CDR3 length is 14 residues. Full variable domain (rest looked up from reference TRBV3-1 and TRBJ1-1): DTAVSQTPKYLVTQMGNDKSIKCEQNLGHDTMYWYKQDSKKFLKIMFSYNNKELIINETVPNRFSPKSPDKAHLNLHINSLELGDSAVYFCASSFTHRNTEAFFGQGTRLTVV.

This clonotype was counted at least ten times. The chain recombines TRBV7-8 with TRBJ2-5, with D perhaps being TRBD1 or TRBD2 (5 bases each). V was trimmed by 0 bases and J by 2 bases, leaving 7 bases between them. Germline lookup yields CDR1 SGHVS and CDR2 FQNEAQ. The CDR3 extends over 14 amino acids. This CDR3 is CASSLAGRQETQYF. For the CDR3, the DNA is TGTGCCAGCAGCTTAGCGGGACGACAAGAGACCCAGTACTTC. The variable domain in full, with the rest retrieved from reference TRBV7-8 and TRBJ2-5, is GAGVSQSPRYKVAKRGQDVALRCDPISGHVSLFWYQQALGQGPEFLTYFQNEAQLDKSGLPSDRFFAERPEGSVSTLKIQRTQQEDSAVYLCASSLAGRQETQYFGPGTRLLVL.

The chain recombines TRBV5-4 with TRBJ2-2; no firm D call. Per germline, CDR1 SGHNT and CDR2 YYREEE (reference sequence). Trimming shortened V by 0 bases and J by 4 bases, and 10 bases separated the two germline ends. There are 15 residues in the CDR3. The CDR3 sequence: CASSLGEQITGELFF. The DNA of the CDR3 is TGTGCCAGCAGCTTGGGGGAACAAATCACCGGGGAGCTGTTTTTT. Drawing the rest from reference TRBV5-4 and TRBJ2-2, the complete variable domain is ETGVTQSPTHLIKTRGQQVTLRCSSQSGHNTVSWYQQALGQGPQFIFQYYREEENGRGNFPPRFSGLQFPNYSSELNVNALELDDSALYLCASSLGEQITGELFFGEGSRLTVL.

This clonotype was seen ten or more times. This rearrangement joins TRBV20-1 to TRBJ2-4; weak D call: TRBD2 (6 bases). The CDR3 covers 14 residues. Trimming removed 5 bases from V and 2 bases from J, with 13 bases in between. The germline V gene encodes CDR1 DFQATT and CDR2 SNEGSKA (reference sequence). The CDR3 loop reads CSALGGVSKNIQYF. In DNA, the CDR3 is TGCAGTGCTCTCGGAGGGGTTTCCAAAAACATTCAGTACTTC.

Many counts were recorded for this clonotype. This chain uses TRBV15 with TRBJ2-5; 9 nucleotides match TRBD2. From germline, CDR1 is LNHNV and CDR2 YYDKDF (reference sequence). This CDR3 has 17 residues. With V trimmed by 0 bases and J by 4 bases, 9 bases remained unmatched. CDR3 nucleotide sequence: TGTGCCACCAGCAGAGATCGAGGCGGGAGGGCTGGAGAGACCCAGTACTTC. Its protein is CATSRDRGGRAGETQYF.

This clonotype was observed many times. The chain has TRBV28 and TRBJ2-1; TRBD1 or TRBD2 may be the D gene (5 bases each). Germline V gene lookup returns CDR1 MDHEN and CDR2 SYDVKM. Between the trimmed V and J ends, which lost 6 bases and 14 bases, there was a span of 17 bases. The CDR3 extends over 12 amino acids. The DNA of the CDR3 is TGTGCCAGCAGCCAGGGACCTTCAGGAGAGTTCTTC. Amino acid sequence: CASSQGPSGEFF.

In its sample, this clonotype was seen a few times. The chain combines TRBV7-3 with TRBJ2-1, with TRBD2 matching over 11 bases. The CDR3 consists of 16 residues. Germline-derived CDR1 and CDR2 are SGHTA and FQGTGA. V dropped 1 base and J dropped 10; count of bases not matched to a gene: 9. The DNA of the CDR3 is TGTGCCAGCAGCTTAATGGCGGGACTAGCGGAGGAGGAGCAGTTCTTC. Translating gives CASSLMAGLAEEEQFF.

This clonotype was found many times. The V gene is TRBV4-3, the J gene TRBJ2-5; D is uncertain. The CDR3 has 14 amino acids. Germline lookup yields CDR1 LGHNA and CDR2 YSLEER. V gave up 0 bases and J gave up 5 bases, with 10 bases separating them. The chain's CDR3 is CASSQEYGRETQYF. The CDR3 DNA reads TGCGCCAGCAGCCAAGAATACGGTCGGGAGACCCAGTACTTC.

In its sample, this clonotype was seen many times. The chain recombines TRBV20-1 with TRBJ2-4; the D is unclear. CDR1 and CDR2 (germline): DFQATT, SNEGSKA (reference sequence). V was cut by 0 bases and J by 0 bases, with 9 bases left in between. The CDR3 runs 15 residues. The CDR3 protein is CSARDPGLAKNIQYF. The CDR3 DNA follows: TGCAGTGCTAGAGATCCCGGCCTAGCCAAAAACATTCAGTACTTC.

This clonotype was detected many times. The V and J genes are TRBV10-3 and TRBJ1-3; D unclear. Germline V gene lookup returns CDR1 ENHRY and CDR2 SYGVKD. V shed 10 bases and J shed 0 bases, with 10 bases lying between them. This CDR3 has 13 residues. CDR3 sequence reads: CATQDISGNTIYF. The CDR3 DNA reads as TGTGCCACCCAAGACATCTCTGGAAACACCATATATTTT.

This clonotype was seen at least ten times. CDR3 sequence: CASSYQSGSEAFF. The CDR3 DNA follows: TGCGCCAGCAGCTATCAAAGCGGTAGCGAAGCTTTCTTT. J is TRBJ1-1 and V is TRBV5-1; D unclear. Trimming took off 3 bases at V and 8 bases at J, with 14 bases between the two ends. Germline V CDR1 and CDR2: SGHRS, YFSETQ. This CDR3 region has 13 residues.

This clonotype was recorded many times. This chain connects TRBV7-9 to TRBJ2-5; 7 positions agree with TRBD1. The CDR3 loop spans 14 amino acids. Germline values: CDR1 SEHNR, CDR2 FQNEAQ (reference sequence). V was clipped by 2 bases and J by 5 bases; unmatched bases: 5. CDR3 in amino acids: CASSLMDRRETQYF. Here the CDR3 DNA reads TGTGCCAGCAGCTTAATGGACAGGAGGGAGACCCAGTACTTC.

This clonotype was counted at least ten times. The chain's CDR3 is CASREQGPYNSPLHF. The DNA of the CDR3 is TGTGCCAGCAGAGAACAGGGACCCTATAATTCACCCCTCCACTTT. This chain links TRBV7-9 with TRBJ1-6, with a tentative D call TRBD1 (6 bases). This CDR3 spans 15 amino acids. Trimming took 6 bases from V and 2 from J, leaving 11 bases between them. Germline V gene data show CDR1 as SEHNR and CDR2 as FQNEAQ (reference sequence).

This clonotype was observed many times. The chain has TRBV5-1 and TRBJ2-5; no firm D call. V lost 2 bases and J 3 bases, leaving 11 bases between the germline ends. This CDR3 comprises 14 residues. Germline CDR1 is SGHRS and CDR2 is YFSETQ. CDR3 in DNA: TGCGCCAGCAGCTTTAGTGGCAGTAAAGAGACCCAGTACTTC. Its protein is CASSFSGSKETQYF.